Each of the 28 T cell receptor beta chains below was sequenced from the same sample in a study of T cell responses to AZD1222 COVID-19 vaccine. Data came from immunoSEQ multiplex PCR; TCRdb stores just in-frame clones and leaves some out. The sample includes tens of thousands of clones, 88% of them seen just once. This sample comprised peripheral blood, obtained 28 days after the second AZD1222 dose. These receptors all stem from an adult who received the AZD1222 COVID-19 vaccine.

The V gene is TRBV29-1, the J gene TRBJ1-2; D call uncertain. Deletions cut 8 bases from V and 3 bases from J, with 13 bases between. The CDR3 contains 12 residues. Germline CDR1 and CDR2: SQVTM and ANQGSEA. In nucleotides, the CDR3 is TGCAGCACGGCCGAGGTCGACTATGGCTACACCTTC. This encodes CSTAEVDYGYTF.

This chain links TRBV3-1 (or the pseudogene TRBV3-2) with TRBJ1-4, with D perhaps matching TRBD1 (5 bases). This CDR3 has 15 residues. With 6 bases removed from V and 6 bases from J, the gap between germline ends came to 17 bases. Germline loops: CDR1 LGHDT, CDR2 YNNKEL (reference sequence). In DNA, the CDR3 is TGTGCCAGCAGGGGACGCACCCTAGGAGATGAAAAACTGTTTTTT. It codes for CASRGRTLGDEKLFF.

The V gene is TRBV6-2 or TRBV6-3, the J gene TRBJ1-4; possibly TRBD1 for D (5 bases). Germline CDR1 and CDR2: MNHEY and SVGEGT. Deletions cut 4 bases from V and 8 bases from J, with 14 bases between. CDR3 length: 14 amino acids. The CDR3 sequence is CASSSGALREKLFF. In DNA form, the CDR3 reads TGTGCCAGCAGTTCCGGGGCGCTGAGGGAAAAACTGTTTTTT.

The chain is built from TRBV5-1 and TRBJ2-7; 9 positions agree with TRBD2. The CDR3 has 14 residues. J lost 5 bases, V lost 3 bases, and 6 bases had no gene match. Per germline, CDR1 SGHRS and CDR2 YFSETQ. This CDR3 reads CASSSPSGVDEQYF. CDR3 in DNA: TGCGCCAGCAGCTCTCCTAGCGGGGTCGACGAGCAGTACTTC.

The genes are TRBV30 and TRBJ2-7; no definite D call. The V gene lost 3 bases and the J gene lost 2 bases, with 5 bases spanning the gap. This CDR3 comprises 11 residues. CDR1 is GTSNPN, CDR2 SVGIG, per germline (reference sequence). CDR3 bases: TGTGCCTGGAGATCCGCCTACGAGCAGTACTTC. This encodes CAWRSAYEQYF.

V usage is TRBV6-5 and J usage is TRBJ2-1; TRBD1 or TRBD2 may be the D gene (5 bases each). Per the germline V gene, CDR1 is MNHEY and CDR2 is SVGAGI. V gave up 5 bases and J gave up 7 bases, with 12 bases separating them. There are 13 residues in the CDR3. The CDR3 nucleotides are TGTGCCAGCAGTCACAGAGGGGATAATGAGCAGTTCTTC. Protein product: CASSHRGDNEQFF.

The rearrangement links TRBV2 to TRBJ1-5; a possible D gene is TRBD1 (6 bases). The CDR3 has 15 amino acids. Per germline, CDR1 SNHLY and CDR2 FYNNEI. Trimming took 3 bases from V and 3 from J, leaving 12 bases between them. The CDR3 nucleotides read TGTGCCAGCAGTGATTATGGGGGCGCCAATCAGCCCCAGCATTTT. Encoded protein: CASSDYGGANQPQHF.

The rearrangement links TRBV19 to TRBJ1-4; D is ambiguous. The germline gives CDR1 LNHDA, CDR2 SQIVND (reference sequence). V was shortened by 3 bases and J by 8 bases, with 16 bases between the two germline ends. The CDR3 totals 15 residues. The CDR3 loop is CASSIRAGPREKLFF. The CDR3 DNA is TGTGCCAGTAGTATTAGGGCGGGCCCCAGGGAAAAACTGTTTTTT.

The CDR3 spells CASRETGYDGYTF. DNA of the CDR3: TGTGCCAGCAGGGAAACAGGGTACGATGGCTACACCTTC. The chain recombines TRBV2 with TRBJ1-2, with a weak D call TRBD1 (6 bases). The CDR3 contains 13 residues. Trimming removed 6 bases from V and 6 bases from J, with 14 bases in between. Germline V gene lookup returns CDR1 SNHLY and CDR2 FYNNEI.

V is TRBV28 and J is TRBJ1-4, with unresolved D. Germline values: CDR1 MDHEN, CDR2 SYDVKM. V was pared by 1 base and J by 8 bases, with 8 bases between. The CDR3 spans 13 residues. The CDR3 DNA reads as TGTGCCAGCAGTTTATCTCGAGGCGAAAAACTGTTTTTT. Amino acid sequence: CASSLSRGEKLFF.

The chain uses TRBV30 and TRBJ2-1; perhaps TRBD1 as D (5 bases). The CDR3 spans 11 residues. CDR1 and CDR2 (germline): GTSNPN, SVGIG (reference sequence). V gave up 5 bases and J gave up 12 bases, with 14 bases separating them. The CDR3 nucleotides read TGTGCCTGGGCCTCGAATAGGGGGCAGTTCTTC. This sequence encodes CAWASNRGQFF. The full variable domain, with the rest looked up from reference TRBV30 and TRBJ2-1, is SQTIHQWPATLVQPVGSPLSLECTVEGTSNPNLYWYRQAAGRGLQLLFYSVGIGQISSEVPQNLSASRPQDRQFILSSKKLLLSDSGFYLCAWASNRGQFFGPGTRLTVL.

The V gene is TRBV7-9, the J gene TRBJ2-7; D is uncertain. This CDR3 comprises 13 residues. CDR1 is SEHNR and CDR2 is FQNEAQ in the germline V gene (reference sequence). V lost 1 base and J 3 bases, leaving 7 bases between the germline ends. CDR3 in DNA: TGTGCCAGCAGCTTAGACTTGGACTACGAGCAGTACTTC. This gives the protein CASSLDLDYEQYF.

This chain links TRBV2 with TRBJ2-1, with a possible D match to TRBD2 (5 bases). CDR3 size: 15 residues. Germline V lookup: CDR1 SNHLY, CDR2 FYNNEI. V lost 0 bases, J lost 2 bases, and 8 bases lay in between. The CDR3 spells CASSEADGAYNEQFF. The CDR3 bases are TGTGCCAGCAGTGAAGCGGACGGGGCCTACAATGAGCAGTTCTTC. Together with reference TRBV2 and TRBJ2-1, the CDR3 gives the full variable domain: EPEVTQTPSHQVTQMGQEVILRCVPISNHLYFYWYRQILGQKVEFLVSFYNNEISEKSEIFDDQFSVERPDGSNFTLKIRSTKLEDSAMYFCASSEADGAYNEQFFGPGTRLTVL.

The chain combines TRBV19 with TRBJ2-1; D remains ambiguous. Germline-derived CDR1 and CDR2 are LNHDA and SQIVND (reference sequence). The V and J ends lost 6 bases and 4 bases respectively, with 16 bases between them. The CDR3 spans 15 residues. CDR3 protein: CASSPGPNLYNEQFF. CDR3 bases: TGTGCCAGTAGCCCGGGCCCCAACCTGTACAATGAGCAGTTCTTC.

The rearrangement uses TRBV6-5 and TRBJ2-4; 9 bases match TRBD2. Germline loops: CDR1 MNHEY, CDR2 SVGAGI. The length of the CDR3 is 16 residues. With V trimmed by 3 bases and J by 1 base, 4 bases remained unmatched. The CDR3 nucleotides read TGTGCCAGCAGTTATAGCGGGAGCGGGGCCAAAAACATTCAGTACTTC. Translating gives CASSYSGSGAKNIQYF.

This sequence joins TRBV4-2 and TRBJ1-2; maybe TRBD1 (5 bases). The ends were cut back, 1 base at V and 4 bases at J, with 13 bases in the middle. The CDR3 consists of 15 residues. CDR1 and CDR2 (germline): LGHNA, YNFKEQ. The CDR3 sequence: CASSQGGERGYGYTF. CDR3 in DNA: TGTGCCAGCAGCCAAGGAGGGGAACGGGGCTATGGCTACACCTTC.

The chain recombines TRBV14 with TRBJ2-1; 9 bases are a match to TRBD2. The CDR3 length is 12 residues. J lost 10 bases, V lost 2 bases, and 0 bases had no gene match. From germline, CDR1 is SGHDN and CDR2 FVKESK. CDR3 in DNA: TGTGCCAGCAGCCAAACTAGCGGGGAGCAGTTCTTC. This gives the protein CASSQTSGEQFF.

The chain recombines TRBV14 with TRBJ2-7; TRBD1 might be the D (6 bases). The CDR3 sequence is 15 residues long. Per the germline V gene, CDR1 is SGHDN and CDR2 is FVKESK. Deletions cut 0 bases from V and 2 bases from J, with 11 bases between. CDR3 loop: CASSQDFSGAYEQYF. Written as DNA, the CDR3 is TGTGCCAGCAGCCAAGATTTTTCAGGGGCCTACGAGCAGTACTTC.

This clone was seen just once. J is TRBJ2-2 and V is TRBV14, with TRBD2 matching over 9 bases. The ends lost 9 bases at V and 1 base at J; junction bases unmatched: 9. CDR1 and CDR2 from the germline V gene are SGHDN and FVKESK. The length of the CDR3 is 16 residues. DNA of the CDR3: TGTGCCAGTCAACCCTTAGCGGGAGTGAACACCGGGGAGCTGTTTTTT. Encoded protein: CASQPLAGVNTGELFF.

This chain links TRBV9 with TRBJ2-1; 8 bases match TRBD2. In germline, CDR1 is SGDLS, CDR2 YYNGEE. This CDR3 is built from 15 residues. Trimming cost V 0 bases and J 6 bases; bases outside gene matches: 5. The DNA of the CDR3 is TGTGCCAGCAGCGTAGGGACTAGCCTTAGCAATGAGCAGTTCTTC. Amino acid sequence: CASSVGTSLSNEQFF.

The V call is TRBV14, the J call TRBJ2-1, with a tentative D call TRBD1 (6 bases). V shed 4 bases and J shed 5 bases, with 12 bases lying between them. There are 14 residues in the CDR3. Germline CDR1 and CDR2: SGHDN and FVKESK. CDR3 amino acids: CASSRRPGDNEQFF. As DNA, the CDR3 is TGTGCCAGCAGCCGGAGGCCAGGGGACAATGAGCAGTTCTTC. Complete variable domain (other parts from reference TRBV14 and TRBJ2-1): EAGVTQFPSHSVIEKGQTVTLRCDPISGHDNLYWYRRVMGKEIKFLLHFVKESKQDESGMPNNRFLAERTGGTYSTLKVQPAELEDSGVYFCASSRRPGDNEQFFGPGTRLTVL.

This clone was recorded only once. The V gene is TRBV30, the J gene TRBJ2-7; D is perhaps TRBD1 or TRBD2 (5 bases each). The ends were cut back, 8 bases at V and 0 bases at J, with 8 bases in the middle. This CDR3 is 11 amino acids long. Germline CDR1 GTSNPN, CDR2 SVGIG (reference sequence). CDR3 protein: CAEGRSYEQYF. CDR3 in DNA: TGTGCCGAGGGGCGCTCCTACGAGCAGTACTTC.

The chain uses TRBV5-6 and TRBJ2-4; the D gene is possibly TRBD1 (6 bases). V lost 2 bases and J 10 bases, leaving 16 bases between the germline ends. This CDR3 is built from 14 residues. From germline, CDR1 is SGHDT and CDR2 YYEEEE. The CDR3 DNA reads as TGTGCCAGCAGCTTTCCGGGGACACGAGGGATTCAGTACTTC. This translates into CASSFPGTRGIQYF.

V and J are TRBV3-1 (or the pseudogene TRBV3-2) and TRBJ2-1; possible D gene TRBD2, 5 bases. Germline V gene sequence: CDR1 LGHDT, CDR2 YNNKEL (reference sequence). V lost 10 bases, J lost 4 bases, and 17 bases lay in between. This CDR3 spans 14 amino acids. The CDR3 sequence: CATSTGSTYNEQFF. CDR3 in DNA: TGTGCCACCTCGACGGGGTCAACATACAATGAGCAGTTCTTC.

This chain uses TRBV5-1 with TRBJ2-1; weak D call: TRBD2 (6 bases). Germline V lookup: CDR1 SGHRS, CDR2 YFSETQ. Trimming cost V 0 bases and J 2 bases, with 9 bases left between them. The CDR3 is 15 amino acids. This chain's CDR3 is CASSLAGEAYNEQFF. CDR3 bases: TGCGCCAGCAGCTTGGCGGGAGAGGCCTACAATGAGCAGTTCTTC.

V usage is TRBV7-3 and J usage is TRBJ1-1; D remains ambiguous. V shed 6 bases and J shed 0 bases, with 17 bases lying between them. Germline loops: CDR1 SGHTA, CDR2 FQGTGA. The CDR3 length is 16 residues. CDR3 sequence (DNA): TGTGCCAGCAGTTCCTCGGGCGGGAGAATGAACACTGAAGCTTTCTTT. Translated, it gives CASSSSGGRMNTEAFF.

This rearrangement joins TRBV29-1 to TRBJ2-7, with TRBD2 matching over 7 bases. This CDR3 spans 12 amino acids. Germline values: CDR1 SQVTM, CDR2 ANQGSEA. The V and J ends lost 6 bases and 5 bases, in that order; junction bases with no gene match: 7. The CDR3 DNA follows: TGCAGCGTGCGGACTAGTTCAGACGAGCAGTACTTC. It encodes CSVRTSSDEQYF.

The gene calls are TRBV12-3 or TRBV12-4 and TRBJ1-1, with D maybe TRBD1 (6 bases). Trimming took 3 bases from V and 10 from J, leaving 15 bases between them. The CDR3 has 13 amino acids. Here the CDR3 reads CASSFGQIQGAFF. CDR3 in DNA: TGTGCCAGCAGTTTTGGCCAGATACAGGGAGCTTTCTTT.